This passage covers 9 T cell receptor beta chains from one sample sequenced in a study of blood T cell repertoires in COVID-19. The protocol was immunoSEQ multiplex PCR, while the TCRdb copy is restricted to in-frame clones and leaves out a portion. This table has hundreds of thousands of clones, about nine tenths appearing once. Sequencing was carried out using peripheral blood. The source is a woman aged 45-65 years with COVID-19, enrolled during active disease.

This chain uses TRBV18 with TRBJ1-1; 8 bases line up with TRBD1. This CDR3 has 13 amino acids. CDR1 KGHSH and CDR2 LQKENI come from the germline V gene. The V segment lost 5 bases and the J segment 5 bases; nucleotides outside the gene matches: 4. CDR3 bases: TGTGCCAGCTCAACAGGGGGGTGGACTGAAGCTTTCTTT. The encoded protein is CASSTGGWTEAFF.

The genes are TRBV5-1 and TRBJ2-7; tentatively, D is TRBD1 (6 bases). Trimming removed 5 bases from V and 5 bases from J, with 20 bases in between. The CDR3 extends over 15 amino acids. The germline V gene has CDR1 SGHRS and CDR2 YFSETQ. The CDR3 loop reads CASRGSQGRWNEQYF. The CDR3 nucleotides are TGCGCCAGCAGGGGATCACAGGGCCGGTGGAACGAGCAGTACTTC. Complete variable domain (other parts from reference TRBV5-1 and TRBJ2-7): KAGVTQTPRYLIKTRGQQVTLSCSPISGHRSVSWYQQTPGQGLQFLFEYFSETQRNKGNFPGRFSGRQFSNSRSEMNVSTLELGDSALYLCASRGSQGRWNEQYFGPGTRLTVT.

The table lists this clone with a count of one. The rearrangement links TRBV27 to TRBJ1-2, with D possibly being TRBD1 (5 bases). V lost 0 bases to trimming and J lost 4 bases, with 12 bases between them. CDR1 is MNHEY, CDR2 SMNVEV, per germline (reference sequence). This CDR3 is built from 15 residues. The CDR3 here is CASSLSGAMVYGYTF. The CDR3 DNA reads TGTGCCAGCAGTTTATCAGGGGCGATGGTCTATGGCTACACCTTC.

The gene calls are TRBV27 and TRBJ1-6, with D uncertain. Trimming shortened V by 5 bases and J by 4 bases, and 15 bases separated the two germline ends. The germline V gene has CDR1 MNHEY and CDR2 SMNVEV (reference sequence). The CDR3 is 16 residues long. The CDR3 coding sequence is TGTGCCAGCAGTCCCAGGACTGAATCATATAATTCACCCCTCCACTTT. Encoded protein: CASSPRTESYNSPLHF.

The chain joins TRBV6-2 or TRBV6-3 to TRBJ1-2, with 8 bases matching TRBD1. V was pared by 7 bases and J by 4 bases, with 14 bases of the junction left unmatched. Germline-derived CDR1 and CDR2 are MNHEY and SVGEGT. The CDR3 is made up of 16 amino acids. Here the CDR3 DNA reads TGTGCCAGCATCCCAACCCTCGACAGGGGAGTCTATGGCTACACCTTC. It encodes CASIPTLDRGVYGYTF.

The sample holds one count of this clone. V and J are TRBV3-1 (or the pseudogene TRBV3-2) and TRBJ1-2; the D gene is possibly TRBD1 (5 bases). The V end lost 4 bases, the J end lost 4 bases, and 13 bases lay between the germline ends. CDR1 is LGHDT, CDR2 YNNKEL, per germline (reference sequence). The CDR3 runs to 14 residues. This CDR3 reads CASSLGAAVYGYTF. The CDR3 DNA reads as TGTGCCAGCAGCCTAGGGGCGGCAGTCTATGGCTACACCTTC.

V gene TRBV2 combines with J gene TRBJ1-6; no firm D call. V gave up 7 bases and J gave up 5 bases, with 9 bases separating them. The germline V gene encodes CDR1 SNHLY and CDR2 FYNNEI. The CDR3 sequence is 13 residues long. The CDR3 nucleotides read TGTGCCAGCAACGACGGGAATAATTCACCCCTCCACTTT. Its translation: CASNDGNNSPLHF.

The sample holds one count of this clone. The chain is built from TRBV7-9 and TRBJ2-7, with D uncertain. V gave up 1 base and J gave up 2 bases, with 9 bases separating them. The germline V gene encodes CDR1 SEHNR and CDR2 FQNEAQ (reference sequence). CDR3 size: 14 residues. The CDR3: CASSLGPSAYEQYF. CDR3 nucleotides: TGTGCCAGCAGCTTAGGTCCCAGCGCCTACGAGCAGTACTTC.

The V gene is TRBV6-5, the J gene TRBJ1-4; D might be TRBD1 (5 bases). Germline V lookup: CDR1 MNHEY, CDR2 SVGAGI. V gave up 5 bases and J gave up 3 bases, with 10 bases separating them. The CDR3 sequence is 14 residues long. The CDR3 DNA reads TGTGCCAGCAGTCGACAGTTAGCTAATGAAAAACTGTTTTTT. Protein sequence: CASSRQLANEKLFF.